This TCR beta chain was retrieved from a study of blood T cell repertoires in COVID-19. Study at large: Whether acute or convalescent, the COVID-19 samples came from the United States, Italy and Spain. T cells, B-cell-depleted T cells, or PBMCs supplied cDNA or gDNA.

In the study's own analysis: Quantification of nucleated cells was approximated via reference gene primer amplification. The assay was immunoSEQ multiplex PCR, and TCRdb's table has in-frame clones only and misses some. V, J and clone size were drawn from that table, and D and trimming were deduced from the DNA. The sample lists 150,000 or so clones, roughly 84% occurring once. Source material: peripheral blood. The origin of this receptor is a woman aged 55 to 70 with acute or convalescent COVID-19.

For the CDR3, the DNA is TGTGCCAGCAGCAAAGCCTTTCCAGGGCGCGTGCACGGCTACACCTTC. Amino acid sequence: CASSKAFPGRVHGYTF. The chain is built from TRBV21-1 and TRBJ1-2; TRBD1, the D gene given by the table, was not confirmed from the DNA. TRBV21-1 is classified as a pseudogene. The CDR3 totals 16 residues.